This T cell receptor beta chain was recovered during a study of molecular identifiers for immune sequencing clone quantification (dated by TCRdb to the late 2010s). Some background on the complete study: In a replicate experiment, RNA from around 18,000 or 91,000 naive CD8 T cells was split into five aliquots, four of which were sequenced. This methods study used CD8 T cells to benchmark TCR RNA copy counting and molecular-identifier clustering-based TCR repertoire sequencing (MIDCIRS). General conclusions and limits of the study: When barcode sub-clustering was not used, chimeric consensus sequences inflated TCR diversity, with chimeras reaching as high as 47%. Highly expanded clone sizes could be underestimated if identical TCR molecules share a barcode. In CMV-specific effector cells, clones with more than 20 RNA copies accounted for over 98% of molecules, whereas in naive cells such clones accounted for under 1%. A single cell's worth of spiked-in Jurkat TCR RNA was reported detectable even among under 1.3 million naive CD8 T cells. The naive libraries included spiked-in Jurkat TCR RNA (roughly nine copies' worth), and this Jurkat TCR RNA is not part of the donor repertoire. Modeling gave about 3 recovered TCR RNA copies per cell versus 8 to 10 by digital PCR, implying approximately 30% capture efficiency.

Spanning cysteine to phenylalanine, the CDR3 consists of 12 amino acids. Solely the CDR3 DNA is kept, with 36 bases framed from the first base. CDR1 SGDLS and CDR2 YYNGEE were looked up in the germline V gene. Naive CD8 T cell libraries were made from approximately 20,000 to 1,000,000 sorted cells using 10%, 30% or 50% of purified RNA. Naive CD8 T cells were FACS-sorted as CD8+CD4-CCR7+CD45RA+ on a BD FACSAria II into RLT Plus buffer. To test detection sensitivity, Jurkat RNA equivalent to ten TCR copies was spiked into samples of about 19,000-1,100,000 naive CD8 T cells. Enrichment of CD8 T cells was performed with RosetteSep CD8+ T Cell Enrichment Cocktail and Ficoll-Paque, after which ACK red cell lysis was carried out. Libraries were built with PCR. The listed sequencing device is NextSeq 500. Bulk TCR libraries were generated as previously described, with the TCR primers listed in Table S5 used. Total RNA was purified with the Qiagen AllPrep DNA/RNA kit. Reads from multiple sequencing runs of the same library were pooled before analysis. For the original study's pipeline: Reads were retained only if the reads had an exact TCR constant sequence, and the retained reads were trimmed to 150 nt and grouped according to their 12-nt molecular barcodes. Reads within each barcode group were sub-clustered using a 15% Levenshtein threshold, and quality-weighted consensus sequences were constructed for each RNA molecule. Non-functional sequences were filtered out, along with any lower-count sequence sitting one edit away from another sequence. Based on fitting two negative binomial distributions, any barcode sub-cluster with under 20% of the maximum read count was discarded. TCRdb ran its own pipeline on the public reads, namely fastp trimming at Q25 and MiXCR clone calling, and kept in-frame beta chains. Every distinct CDR3 protein forms one entry, paired with its most common genes and DNA. Clone size and V and J calls follow TCRdb, not the original study. The sample data list about 630,000 distinct CDR3 sequences, and roughly 25% of these were observed just once. The top ten hold roughly 0.83% of the sample.

To note about this clonotype: The specificity of this receptor is unknown. A much larger clone lies one base from this, so it may be a read error.

Here the chain combines TRBV9 and TRBJ2-1; the D gene identity is not certain. What was sequenced was naive CD8+ T cells from blood, with Jurkat cell RNA spiked in. The sample's cell subset or site label is to be understood as: FACS-sorted CD8+CD4-CCR7+CD45RA+ naive T cells. The origin of this receptor is a human donor in good health. Some libraries in this study had Jurkat cell RNA spiked in. The nucleotide sequence is given as TGTGCCAGCAGCGCCGAGTACAATGACCAGTTCTTC. Its amino acids are CASSAEYNDQFF. With the portions outside the CDR3 filled from the reference TRBV9 and TRBJ2-1 genes, the complete variable region becomes DSGVTQTPKHLITATGQRVTLRCSPRSGDLSVYWYQQSLDQGLQFLIQYYNGEERAKGNILERFSAQQFPDLHSELNLSSLELGDSALYFCASSAEYNDQFFGPGTRLTVL.